These T cell receptor beta chains were read from a single sample in a study of T cells in tuberculosis. Profiled with immunoSEQ multiplex PCR; TCRdb holds only in-frame clones, not every one. The table lists roughly 34,000 clones, 80% to 95% of them singletons. The source was PBMCs, collected at tuberculosis diagnosis. The origin of the receptors is an adult with tuberculosis. The CDR3 runs from the conserved cysteine through the conserved F or W. D genes are given only for firm matches. Where a row states a size, it is once, few, many or the class of an expanded clone; other rows omit it.

j_gene	d_gene	abundance	v_gene	CDR3aa	CDR3nt
TRBJ2-3	TRBD2	NA	TRBV11-2	CASSLGFGGRDTDTQYF	TGTGCCAGCAGCTTAGGTTTTGGTGGGAGGGACACAGATACGCAGTATTTT
TRBJ2-1	TRBD2	NA	TRBV10-1	CASSRLAGVENEQFF	TGCGCCAGCAGTCGACTAGCGGGAGTCGAGAATGAGCAGTTCTTC
TRBJ2-3	TRBD2	NA	TRBV11-2	CASSLPGAGGGTDTQYF	TGTGCCAGCAGCCTCCCTGGAGCGGGGGGGGGCACAGATACGCAGTATTTT
TRBJ1-2	NA	NA	TRBV4-1	CASSQGAGANYGYTF	TGCGCCAGCAGCCAAGGGGCGGGAGCTAACTATGGCTACACCTTC
TRBJ2-3	NA	few	TRBV2	CASSEARRIGVGNTQYF	TGTGCCAGCAGTGAAGCACGCCGTATCGGGGTAGGGAATACGCAGTATTTT
TRBJ1-3	NA	NA	TRBV14	CASSQDVSSGNTIYF	TGTGCCAGCAGCCAAGATGTCAGCTCTGGAAACACCATATATTTT
TRBJ2-2	NA	NA	TRBV6-5	CASSYSTRPGELFF	TGTGCCAGCAGTTACTCGACTCGGCCCGGGGAGCTGTTTTTT
TRBJ1-6	NA	NA	TRBV5-4	CASITRLTPYNSPLHF	TGTGCCAGCATCACCCGACTAACCCCCTATAATTCACCCCTCCACTTT
TRBJ1-2	NA	NA	TRBV4-2	CASSQDRAGNYGYTF	TGTGCCAGCAGCCAAGATCGTGCAGGCAACTATGGCTACACCTTC
TRBJ2-5	NA	NA	TRBV6-5	CASSFSQGPQETQYF	TGTGCCAGCAGTTTCTCGCAGGGCCCTCAAGAGACCCAGTACTTC
TRBJ2-3	TRBD2	NA	TRBV10-2	CASTELLAGSDTQYF	TGCGCCAGCACCGAACTATTAGCGGGCTCAGATACGCAGTATTTT
TRBJ1-1	NA	NA	TRBV29-1	CSVVRQGNTEAFF	TGCAGCGTTGTCAGGCAGGGAAACACTGAAGCTTTCTTT
TRBJ2-1	NA	NA	TRBV2	CASRVGTVSYNEQFF	TGTGCCAGCAGAGTGGGGACTGTCTCCTACAATGAGCAGTTCTTC
TRBJ1-2	NA	NA	TRBV9	CASSVAFQQGTDGGYTF	TGTGCCAGCAGCGTAGCCTTCCAACAGGGTACGGACGGTGGCTACACCTTC
TRBJ2-5	TRBD1	NA	TRBV28	CAIEGQGAQTETQYF	TGTGCCATCGAAGGACAGGGGGCGCAGACGGAGACCCAGTACTTC
TRBJ2-5	TRBD2	NA	TRBV29-1	CSGLAGPRETQYF	TGCAGCGGGTTAGCGGGCCCCCGGGAGACCCAGTACTTC
TRBJ2-7	NA	NA	TRBV27	CASSLTRGQGHEQYF	TGTGCCAGCAGTTTGACCCGAGGCCAGGGCCACGAGCAGTACTTC
TRBJ1-1	NA	once	TRBV5-4	CASSSGGGRAFF	TGTGCCAGCAGCTCAGGTGGAGGGAGAGCTTTCTTT
TRBJ2-5	TRBD1	NA	TRBV6-6	CASREQGVKETQYF	TGTGCCAGCAGGGAACAGGGGGTCAAAGAGACCCAGTACTTC
TRBJ2-2	TRBD1	NA	TRBV19	CASSFGTALTGELFF	TGTGCCAGTAGTTTCGGGACAGCCCTTACCGGGGAGCTGTTTTTT
TRBJ1-2	TRBD1	NA	TRBV10-3	CAISGTDRGNYGYTF	TGTGCCATCAGTGGCACGGACAGGGGGAACTATGGCTACACCTTC
TRBJ2-7	NA	NA	TRBV6-1	CASSDPRGKDEQYF	TGTGCCAGCAGTGATCCCAGGGGAAAGGACGAGCAGTACTTC
TRBJ2-3	NA	NA	TRBV2	CASSDRSLYFTDTQYF	TGTGCCAGCAGTGACCGCTCACTTTACTTCACAGATACGCAGTATTTT
TRBJ2-3	TRBD1	NA	TRBV29-1	CSLWDRGHTDTQYF	TGCAGCCTTTGGGACAGGGGTCACACAGATACGCAGTATTTT
TRBJ2-7	TRBD2	NA	TRBV18	CASSPPPSGSEQYF	TGTGCCAGCTCACCACCCCCTAGCGGAAGTGAGCAGTACTTC
TRBJ2-6	NA	NA	TRBV18	CASNTVRGPSGANVLTF	TGTGCCAGCAATACTGTGCGGGGCCCCTCTGGGGCCAACGTCCTGACTTTC
TRBJ2-5	NA	NA	TRBV18	CASSPEEETQYF	TGTGCCAGCTCACCAGAGGAAGAGACCCAGTACTTC